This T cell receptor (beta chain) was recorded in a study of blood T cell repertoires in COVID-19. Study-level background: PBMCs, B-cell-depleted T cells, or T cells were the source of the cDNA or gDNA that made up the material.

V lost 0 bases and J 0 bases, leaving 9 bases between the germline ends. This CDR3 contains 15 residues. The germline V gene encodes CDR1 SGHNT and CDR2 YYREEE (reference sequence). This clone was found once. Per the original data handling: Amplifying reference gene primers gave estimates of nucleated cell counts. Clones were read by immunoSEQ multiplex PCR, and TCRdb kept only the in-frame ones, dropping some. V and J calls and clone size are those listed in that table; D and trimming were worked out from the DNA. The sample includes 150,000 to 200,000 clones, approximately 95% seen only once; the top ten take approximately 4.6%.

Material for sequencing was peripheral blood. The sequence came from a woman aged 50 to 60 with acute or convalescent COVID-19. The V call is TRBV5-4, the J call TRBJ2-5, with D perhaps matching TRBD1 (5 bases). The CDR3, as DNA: TGTGCCAGCAGCTTGGGGCAGGGAAACCAAGAGACCCAGTACTTC. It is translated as CASSLGQGNQETQYF.